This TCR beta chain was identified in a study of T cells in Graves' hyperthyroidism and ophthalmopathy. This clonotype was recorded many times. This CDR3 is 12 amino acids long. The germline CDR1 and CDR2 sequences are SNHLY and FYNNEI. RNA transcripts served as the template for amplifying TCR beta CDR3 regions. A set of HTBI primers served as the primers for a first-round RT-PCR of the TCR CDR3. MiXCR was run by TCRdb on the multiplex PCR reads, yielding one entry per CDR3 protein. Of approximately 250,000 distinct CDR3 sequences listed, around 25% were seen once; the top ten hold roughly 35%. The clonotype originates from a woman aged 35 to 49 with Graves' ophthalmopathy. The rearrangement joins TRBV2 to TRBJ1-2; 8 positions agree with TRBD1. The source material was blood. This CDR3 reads CANQGAGYGYTF. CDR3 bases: TGTGCAAATCAGGGGGCCGGGTATGGCTACACCTTC. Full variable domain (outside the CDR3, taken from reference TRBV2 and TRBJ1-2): EPEVTQTPSHQVTQMGQEVILRCVPISNHLYFYWYRQILGQKVEFLVSFYNNEISEKSEIFDDQFSVERPDGSNFTLKIRSTKLEDSAMYFCANQGAGYGYTFGSGTRLTVV.